The sequence of this T cell receptor (beta chain) was determined in a study of early T cells in non-severe SARS-CoV-2 infection. Germline V gene data show CDR1 as MNHEY and CDR2 as SVGAGI. The trim removed 8 bases at V and 12 bases at J, leaving 14 bases unmatched. CDR3 length: 14 amino acids. Attached unique molecular identifiers marked individual cDNA molecules. MiXCR was run by TCRdb on the 5' RACE reads, yielding one entry per CDR3 protein. The sample has some 59,000 distinct CDR3 sequences; 10% are singletons. The V call is TRBV6-5, the J call TRBJ2-1; 9 positions match TRBD1. Sequences were obtained from whole blood. The TCR originated in an adult who was a healthcare worker with PCR-confirmed SARS-CoV-2 infection or an uninfected control (not recorded which). The CDR3: CASRDRVAPFGQFF. The CDR3 nucleotides read TGTGCCAGCCGGGACAGGGTTGCCCCATTTGGGCAGTTCTTC.